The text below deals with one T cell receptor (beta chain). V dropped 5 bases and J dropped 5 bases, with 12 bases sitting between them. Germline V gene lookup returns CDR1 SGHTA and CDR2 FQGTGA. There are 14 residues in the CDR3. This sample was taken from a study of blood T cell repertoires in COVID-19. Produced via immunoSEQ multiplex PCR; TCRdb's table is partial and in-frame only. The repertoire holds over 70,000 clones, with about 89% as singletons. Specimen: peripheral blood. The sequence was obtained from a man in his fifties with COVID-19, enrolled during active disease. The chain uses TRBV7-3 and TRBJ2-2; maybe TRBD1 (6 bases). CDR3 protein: CASSATGPTGELFF. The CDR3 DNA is TGTGCCAGCAGCGCGACAGGACCTACCGGGGAGCTGTTTTTT.